The 8 T cell receptor beta chains below come from one sample, sequenced in a study of blood T cell repertoires in COVID-19. Sequencing was performed with immunoSEQ multiplex PCR; in TCRdb, only in-frame clones are kept and a portion is missing. The data contain 340,000 or so clones, around 80% of them singletons. Material: peripheral blood. These receptors were collected from a man aged 30-40 years with active or convalescent COVID-19.

The V call is TRBV12-3 or TRBV12-4, the J call TRBJ2-5; D call uncertain. The CDR3 spans 12 residues. V lost 5 bases and J 4 bases, leaving 8 bases between the germline ends. CDR3 sequence reads: CASSANIETQYF. CDR3 nucleotide sequence: TGTGCCAGCAGTGCTAATATAGAGACCCAGTACTTC.

The V gene is TRBV9, the J gene TRBJ2-1; 7 bases are shared with TRBD1. Germline assignment: CDR1 SGDLS and CDR2 YYNGEE. With 4 bases clipped from V and 0 bases from J, the junction kept 4 bases outside the gene matches. The CDR3 is made up of 15 amino acids. CDR3 in DNA: TGTGCCAGCAGCACTACAGGGGTCTCCTACAATGAGCAGTTCTTC. It translates to CASSTTGVSYNEQFF.

The chain uses TRBV2 and TRBJ2-2; 7 bases match TRBD1. Germline assignment: CDR1 SNHLY and CDR2 FYNNEI. The V gene end was trimmed by 8 bases and the J gene end by 2 bases; junction bases not matched to a gene: 8. This CDR3 is built from 15 residues. This CDR3 reads CASPTGMENTGELFF. CDR3 coding DNA: TGTGCCAGCCCGACAGGGATGGAAAACACCGGGGAGCTGTTTTTT. Filled out from reference TRBV2 and TRBJ2-2, the complete variable domain reads EPEVTQTPSHQVTQMGQEVILRCVPISNHLYFYWYRQILGQKVEFLVSFYNNEISEKSEIFDDQFSVERPDGSNFTLKIRSTKLEDSAMYFCASPTGMENTGELFFGEGSRLTVL.

This sequence joins TRBV1 and TRBJ1-5; the D segment call TRBD1 is taken from the table without a DNA check. TRBV1 is deemed a pseudogene. The CDR3 totals 19 residues. CDR3 loop: CTSSQDSRVGIMSNQPQHF. CDR3 sequence (DNA): TGCACCAGCAGCCAAGACTCCAGGGTAGGAATTATGAGCAATCAGCCCCAGCATTTT.

CDR3 sequence reads: CASSFTYNEQFF. As DNA, the CDR3 is TGTGCCAGCAGCTTTACCTACAATGAGCAGTTCTTC. This chain uses TRBV5-4 with TRBJ2-1; the D is unclear. V gave up 2 bases and J gave up 2 bases, with 2 bases separating them. The germline CDR1 and CDR2 sequences are SGHNT and YYREEE (reference sequence). The CDR3 extends over 12 amino acids.

This sequence joins TRBV27 and TRBJ2-3, with D maybe TRBD1 (6 bases). Per the germline V gene, CDR1 is MNHEY and CDR2 is SMNVEV (reference sequence). This CDR3 is built from 15 residues. Trimming left V 7 bases short and J 5 bases short, with 19 bases between. The CDR3 reads CASTPRDIRGDTQYF. CDR3 DNA: TGTGCCAGCACACCCCGGGACATCCGAGGAGATACGCAGTATTTT.

The chain recombines TRBV7-2 with TRBJ2-3; a possible D gene is TRBD2 (6 bases). The CDR3 totals 16 residues. CDR1 SGHTA and CDR2 FQGNSA come from the germline V gene. V lost 3 bases to trimming and J lost 1 base, with 14 bases between them. In DNA, the CDR3 is TGTGCCAGCAGCTTCCCCCCGGAGGGCCGCACAGATACGCAGTATTTT. Its protein product is CASSFPPEGRTDTQYF.

This rearrangement joins TRBV24-1 to TRBJ2-1; D is possibly TRBD1 (5 bases). The CDR3 length is 15 residues. V lost 3 bases and J 5 bases, leaving 13 bases between the germline ends. Germline CDR1 KGHDR, CDR2 SFDVKD. The CDR3 DNA reads as TGTGCCACCAGTGATATGGGGCTGGTGGACAATGAGCAGTTCTTC. Protein product: CATSDMGLVDNEQFF.